Described below is a single T cell receptor (beta chain) sequence and its context. Its specificity is not known. Universal primer sites and UMIs were introduced during 5'RACE template-switching synthesis of TCR cDNA. In TCRdb, the 5' RACE reads were re-called with MiXCR into one record per CDR3 protein. The repertoire holds more than 450,000 distinct CDR3 sequences, with 21% as singletons. The germline CDR1 and CDR2 sequences are MRHNA and SNTAGT. This CDR3 has 14 residues. Trimming took 2 bases from V and 5 from J, leaving 11 bases between them. This sample is part of a study of T cells after yellow fever vaccination. General study results and limits: Although most clonotypes did not, a small share appeared in both CD4 and CD8 compartments. From the bulk population, abundant clonotypes could contaminate and appear within FACS-sorted repertoires. Among primary-vaccination clones, most reappeared after the booster, at approximately 96% for CD4 and approximately 88% for CD8.

The clonotype originates from a man younger than 35 who received the YFV17D yellow fever vaccine. This chain connects TRBV6-4 to TRBJ2-3, with D perhaps matching TRBD1 (5 bases). Specimen: PBMCs, collected more than 20 days after the first yellow fever vaccination. CDR3 sequence: CASSDGREGDTQYF. The CDR3 nucleotides read TGTGCCAGCAGTGACGGCAGGGAAGGAGATACGCAGTATTTT.